The 21 T cell receptor beta chains below were found in one sample sequenced in a study of memory CD4+ T cells and cytomegalovirus serostatus (dated by TCRdb to the late 2010s). To prepare the library, the immunoSEQ multiplex PCR assay was applied. Held by TCRdb, this immuneACCESS table contains in-frame sequences only and omits some clones. Under half of the omission traces to an unresolved V gene where checked; the cause of the rest is unknown. This sample has approximately 44,000 clones in its table, and approximately 82% of those were observed once. Approximately 1.8% of the sample is held by the ten biggest clonotypes. Single viable CD3+CD4+CD8-CD45RO+ cells were sorted as memory CD4+ T cells on a FACSAria II. Sample: memory CD4+ T cells from blood. The origin of the receptors is an adult in good health and CMV-seronegative.

The chain carries TRBV28 and TRBJ1-5; D remains ambiguous. The CDR3 is made up of 13 amino acids. Between the trimmed V and J ends, which lost 6 bases and 3 bases, there was a span of 9 bases. Germline V gene data show CDR1 as MDHEN and CDR2 as SYDVKM. The CDR3 reads CASRSGFNQPQHF. CDR3 DNA sequence: TGTGCCAGCAGGTCGGGGTTCAATCAGCCCCAGCATTTT.

The chain links TRBV30 to TRBJ1-5; TRBD1 might be the D (6 bases). From germline, CDR1 is GTSNPN and CDR2 SVGIG (reference sequence). V was trimmed by 3 bases and J by 11 bases, leaving 11 bases between them. This CDR3 spans 11 amino acids. This CDR3 reads CAWRTGEAQHF. CDR3 DNA: TGTGCCTGGAGGACAGGAGAGGCCCAGCATTTT.

This clone was counted a few times. The chain uses TRBV27 and TRBJ1-4, with TRBD1 identical over 8 bases. J gave up 7 bases and V 6 bases, and 13 bases lay outside the gene matches. This CDR3 region has 16 residues. Germline CDR1 reads MNHEY; CDR2 reads SMNVEV (reference sequence). CDR3 sequence: CASSELQGAGIEKLFF. The CDR3 nucleotides are TGTGCCAGCAGCGAACTCCAGGGGGCGGGTATTGAAAAACTGTTTTTT.

This chain links TRBV10-3 with TRBJ1-2; unclear D gene. Germline V gene sequence: CDR1 ENHRY, CDR2 SYGVKD. Trimming took off 3 bases at V and 0 bases at J, with 11 bases between the two ends. The CDR3 has 15 residues. CDR3 DNA sequence: TGTGCCATCAGTGACCAATATCCCCCTAACTATGGCTACACCTTC. This encodes CAISDQYPPNYGYTF.

The chain employs TRBV7-9 and TRBJ1-1; D is uncertain. CDR3 size: 16 residues. V lost 0 bases and J lost 5, with 16 bases in between. Germline assignment: CDR1 SEHNR and CDR2 FQNEAQ (reference sequence). This chain's CDR3 is CASSLARTSRDTEAFF. CDR3 nucleotide sequence: TGTGCCAGCAGCTTAGCCCGGACGTCCCGGGATACTGAAGCTTTCTTT.

As concerns this clone: Within the sample, other DNA sequences also encode this same CDR3. The chain joins TRBV2 to TRBJ2-5; D is perhaps TRBD1 or TRBD2 (5 bases each). The germline gives CDR1 SNHLY, CDR2 FYNNEI. The CDR3 has 14 residues. The ends were cut back, 6 bases at V and 1 base at J, with 12 bases in the middle. The CDR3 sequence is CASSRDRGQETQYF. The CDR3 coding sequence is TGTGCCAGCAGCCGGGACCGGGGCCAAGAGACCCAGTACTTC.

In this sample, this clone turned up once. The chain couples TRBV10-3 to TRBJ2-5; 11 nucleotides agree with TRBD2. Germline V gene sequence: CDR1 ENHRY, CDR2 SYGVKD. V shed 8 bases and J 4 bases; nucleotides not matched to a gene: 12. The CDR3 is 16 residues long. CDR3 loop: CAIGGGSGGAGETQYF. In DNA form, the CDR3 reads TGTGCCATCGGCGGTGGTAGCGGGGGGGCCGGAGAGACCCAGTACTTC.

The J gene is TRBJ2-5, the V gene TRBV10-3, with 8 bases identical to TRBD2. Germline-derived CDR1 and CDR2 are ENHRY and SYGVKD. CDR3 size: 13 residues. V was pared by 5 bases and J by 5 bases, with 4 bases of the junction left unmatched. CDR3 coding DNA: TGTGCCATCAGTCAGACGGGGGGGGAGACCCAGTACTTC. Translation gives CAISQTGGETQYF.

The chain has TRBV2 and TRBJ2-1; maybe TRBD2 (7 bases). The CDR3 loop spans 14 amino acids. Looked up from germline, CDR1 is SNHLY and CDR2 is FYNNEI. V was shortened by 4 bases and J by 4 bases, with 11 bases between the two germline ends. The CDR3 region is CASSGGGPYNEQFF. The CDR3 DNA reads as TGTGCCAGCAGTGGGGGGGGGCCTTACAATGAGCAGTTCTTC. Full variable domain (remainder filled in from reference TRBV2 and TRBJ2-1): EPEVTQTPSHQVTQMGQEVILRCVPISNHLYFYWYRQILGQKVEFLVSFYNNEISEKSEIFDDQFSVERPDGSNFTLKIRSTKLEDSAMYFCASSGGGPYNEQFFGPGTRLTVL.

The chain has TRBV5-6 and TRBJ1-6; D unclear. Looked up from germline, CDR1 is SGHDT and CDR2 is YYEEEE. V was clipped by 2 bases and J by 7 bases, with 10 bases between them. This CDR3 has 14 amino acids. This chain's CDR3 is CASSFRAVNSPLHF. CDR3 bases: TGTGCCAGCAGCTTTAGGGCGGTGAATTCACCCCTCCACTTT.

The chain uses TRBV15 and TRBJ1-2; D perhaps matches TRBD1 (6 bases). From germline, CDR1 is LNHNV and CDR2 YYDKDF (reference sequence). The CDR3 consists of 14 residues. V was cut by 1 base and J by 7 bases, with 13 bases left in between. CDR3 sequence reads: CATSRGTDSGGYTF. Here the CDR3 DNA reads TGTGCCACCAGCAGAGGGACAGATTCCGGTGGCTACACCTTC.

This chain uses TRBV6-5 with TRBJ1-3; TRBD1 matches 8 bases. J was trimmed by 6 bases and V by 0 bases; bases with no gene match: 7. The CDR3 length is 16 residues. Per the germline V gene, CDR1 is MNHEY and CDR2 is SVGAGI. CDR3 residues: CASSYSRQGTQNTIYF. The CDR3 DNA reads as TGTGCCAGCAGTTACTCGAGACAGGGGACCCAAAACACCATATATTTT.

The chain employs TRBV4-2 and TRBJ1-5, with TRBD1 matching over 10 bases. The germline CDR1 and CDR2 sequences are LGHNA and YNFKEQ. J gave up 1 base and V 1 base, and 1 base lay outside the gene matches. The CDR3 covers 16 residues. In DNA form, the CDR3 reads TGTGCCAGCAGCCAAGTGGACAGGGGGAGCAATCAGCCCCAGCATTTT. Translating it yields CASSQVDRGSNQPQHF.

The V and J genes are TRBV2 and TRBJ1-4, with D possibly TRBD1 on 5 matching bases. CDR3 length: 15 amino acids. Germline CDR1 is SNHLY and CDR2 is FYNNEI. V shed 4 bases and J shed 4 bases, with 13 bases lying between them. The CDR3 sequence: CASSAAQGINEKLFF. CDR3 sequence (DNA): TGTGCCAGCAGTGCGGCTCAGGGAATTAATGAAAAACTGTTTTTT.

This chain joins TRBV6-6 and TRBJ2-7; D gene ambiguous. CDR3 length: 14 residues. Per germline, CDR1 MNHNY and CDR2 SVGAGI (reference sequence). Trimming shortened V by 5 bases and J by 2 bases, and 13 bases separated the two germline ends. The CDR3 DNA follows: TGTGCCAGCAGTCCTGTGGACCGCACCTACGAGCAGTACTTC. Its translation is CASSPVDRTYEQYF.

This chain uses TRBV19 with TRBJ2-5; D is possibly TRBD1 (6 bases). Germline V CDR1 and CDR2: LNHDA, SQIVND (reference sequence). The CDR3 is made up of 14 amino acids. Trimming took 9 bases from V and 1 from J, leaving 15 bases between them. CDR3 sequence reads: CASTGTSSQETQYF. CDR3 nucleotide sequence: TGTGCCAGCACCGGGACATCCTCCCAAGAGACCCAGTACTTC.

This clone was observed once. V is TRBV5-1 and J is TRBJ1-1; TRBD1 aligns across 8 bases. The CDR3 is 13 residues long. V shed 3 bases, J shed 4 bases, and the junction held 2 bases outside the gene matches. Per germline, CDR1 SGHRS and CDR2 YFSETQ. The CDR3 is CASSSTGATEAFF. Here the CDR3 DNA reads TGCGCCAGCAGCTCGACAGGGGCCACTGAAGCTTTCTTT.

The gene calls are TRBV7-2 and TRBJ1-6, with D unresolved. Germline V gene sequence: CDR1 SGHTA, CDR2 FQGNSA. Trimming took off 1 base at V and 9 bases at J, with 7 bases between the two ends. This CDR3 has 13 amino acids. The CDR3 region has the DNA TGTGCCAGCAGCTTAGTTGGTACTTCACCCCTCCACTTT. Protein sequence: CASSLVGTSPLHF.

The chain couples TRBV27 to TRBJ1-5, with D tentatively TRBD1 (5 bases). Looked up from germline, CDR1 is MNHEY and CDR2 is SMNVEV (reference sequence). The CDR3 is made up of 15 amino acids. V lost 6 bases and J lost 2, with 14 bases in between. The CDR3 spells CASRPQGAGNQPQHF. The CDR3 DNA follows: TGTGCCAGCAGGCCCCAGGGAGCCGGCAATCAGCCCCAGCATTTT.

This clone was observed a handful of times. CDR3 region: CASRGTRRMVGELFF. The DNA for the CDR3 is TGTGCCAGCAGAGGGACTCGGCGGATGGTCGGGGAGCTGTTTTTT. The chain recombines TRBV2 with TRBJ2-2; D is perhaps TRBD2 (6 bases). V shed 6 bases and J shed 7 bases, with 18 bases lying between them. Germline CDR1 is SNHLY and CDR2 is FYNNEI. The CDR3 extends over 15 amino acids.

The chain recombines TRBV28 with TRBJ1-2, with D uncertain. The CDR3 length is 11 residues. V was clipped by 5 bases and J by 4 bases, with 5 bases between them. Germline V gives CDR1 MDHEN, CDR2 SYDVKM. The chain's CDR3 is CASSRGYGYTF. The CDR3 DNA reads TGTGCCAGCAGTCGTGGCTATGGCTACACCTTC.